This entry concerns a single TCR beta chain. The sample contains more than one DNA sequence encoding this CDR3. The V end was cut by 2 bases, the J end by 8 bases, with 12 bases between. The CDR3 runs to 13 residues. CDR1 MNHEY and CDR2 SVGAGI come from the germline V gene. Positive CCR7 selection of CD45RO-negative cells yielded the naive CD8 cells, and terminally differentiated effector memory CD45RA+ cells were excluded. This entry comes from a study of shared clonotypes between healthy human individuals. At the deep level, the assay was run. Method: immunoSEQ multiplex PCR; TCRdb's copy keeps in-frame clones and lacks some. This table holds about 1,800,000 clones, just under 95% found once.

The V and J genes are TRBV6-5 and TRBJ1-2, with D perhaps matching TRBD1 (5 bases). The TCR was taken from a man younger than 30 in good health. The sequencing sample was made of naive CD8+ T cells sorted from blood. CDR3 amino acids: CASSYGQGLGYTF. CDR3 DNA sequence: TGTGCCAGCAGTTACGGGCAGGGACTCGGCTACACCTTC.